These 20 T cell receptor beta chains originate from one sample sequenced in a study of blood T cell repertoires in COVID-19. The method was immunoSEQ multiplex PCR; TCRdb's version includes in-frame clones alone and lacks a portion of them. The repertoire holds some 300,000 clones, with approximately 90% as singletons. The sample comprised peripheral blood. The receptors were gathered from a woman in her fifties or sixties with COVID-19, enrolled during active disease.

The chain carries TRBV5-5 and TRBJ2-7; 7 nucleotides agree with TRBD1. Germline CDR1 SGHKS, CDR2 YYEKEE (reference sequence). The CDR3 runs to 14 residues. With 3 bases clipped from V and 5 bases from J, the junction kept 8 bases outside the gene matches. The CDR3 here is CASSYRTGIHEQYF. CDR3 DNA sequence: TGTGCCAGCAGCTACCGGACAGGTATCCACGAGCAGTACTTC.

CDR3 sequence: CASSRLGQDATNEKLFF. CDR3 bases: TGCGCCAGCAGCCGCCTGGGACAGGATGCAACTAATGAAAAACTGTTTTTT. The rearrangement uses TRBV5-1 and TRBJ1-4, with TRBD1 matching 8 bases. The CDR3 runs 17 residues. V lost 4 bases to trimming and J lost 0 bases; unmatched junction nucleotides: 8. Germline V gene sequence: CDR1 SGHRS, CDR2 YFSETQ. The variable domain in full, completed from reference TRBV5-1 and TRBJ1-4, reads KAGVTQTPRYLIKTRGQQVTLSCSPISGHRSVSWYQQTPGQGLQFLFEYFSETQRNKGNFPGRFSGRQFSNSRSEMNVSTLELGDSALYLCASSRLGQDATNEKLFFGSGTQLSVL.

This clone was seen more than once but under ten times. The V call is TRBV4-1, the J call TRBJ1-2; D is unresolved. Trimming left V 0 bases short and J 8 bases short, with 19 bases between. There are 16 residues in the CDR3. Germline CDR1 and CDR2: MGHRA and YSYEKL. The CDR3 loop reads CASSQDSAAALGGYTF. The DNA for the CDR3 is TGCGCCAGCAGCCAAGATTCTGCCGCGGCCTTAGGAGGCTACACCTTC.

The chain combines TRBV18 with TRBJ2-1; TRBD2 agrees at 8 bases. This CDR3 has 13 amino acids. The ends lost 6 bases at V and 9 bases at J; junction bases unmatched: 7. The germline gives CDR1 KGHSH, CDR2 LQKENI. DNA for the CDR3: TGTGCCAGCTCCCCCGGACTAGCCGGTGAGCAGTTCTTC. Its protein is CASSPGLAGEQFF.

Details on this clone: This CDR3 is also generated by other DNA sequences in the sample. The chain links TRBV15 to TRBJ2-3; 13 nucleotides match TRBD2. This CDR3 comprises 17 residues. V was clipped by 3 bases and J by 6 bases; unmatched bases: 9. The germline gives CDR1 LNHNV, CDR2 YYDKDF (reference sequence). CDR3 protein: CATSRARTSGSSDTQYF. In DNA form, the CDR3 reads TGTGCCACCAGCAGGGCCCGGACTAGCGGGAGTTCGGATACGCAGTATTTT.

V and J are TRBV3-1 (or the pseudogene TRBV3-2) and TRBJ1-6; D may be TRBD1 (5 bases). The CDR3 covers 16 residues. The V end was cut by 2 bases, the J end by 4 bases, with 12 bases between. Germline V lookup: CDR1 LGHDT, CDR2 YNNKEL (reference sequence). The CDR3 region has the DNA TGTGCCAGCAGCCAATCCGCCAGGGTTTATAATTCACCCCTCCACTTT. Protein product: CASSQSARVYNSPLHF.

V gene TRBV9 combines with J gene TRBJ2-1; D perhaps matches TRBD2 (6 bases). This CDR3 has 13 amino acids. Germline lookup yields CDR1 SGDLS and CDR2 YYNGEE. V was shortened by 6 bases and J by 2 bases, with 9 bases between the two germline ends. This CDR3 reads CASTPGAYNEQFF. The CDR3 DNA follows: TGTGCCAGCACCCCGGGGGCCTACAATGAGCAGTTCTTC.

The chain combines TRBV5-5 with TRBJ2-1; TRBD2 matches 14 bases. There are 17 residues in the CDR3. Losses at the gene ends were 4 bases for V and 4 bases for J; bases not matched to a gene: 7. From germline, CDR1 is SGHKS and CDR2 YYEKEE (reference sequence). The CDR3 DNA reads TGTGCCAGCAGCGATGGACTAGCGGGGGGATCTTACAATGAGCAGTTCTTC. It translates to CASSDGLAGGSYNEQFF.

V and J are TRBV5-5 and TRBJ1-4; TRBD1 might be the D (6 bases). Trimming removed 5 bases at V and 3 bases at J, with 11 bases between. CDR1 is SGHKS, CDR2 YYEKEE, per germline (reference sequence). CDR3 length: 14 amino acids. CDR3 bases: TGTGCCAGCAGTACAGGGCTGTCTAATGAAAAACTGTTTTTT. Residues: CASSTGLSNEKLFF.

The chain combines TRBV18 with TRBJ2-7; a weak D match, TRBD1 (5 bases). The germline V gene has CDR1 KGHSH and CDR2 LQKENI. CDR3 length: 17 residues. V was pared by 3 bases and J by 4 bases, with 22 bases between. The CDR3 loop reads CASSPSPIHQGMYEQYF. The CDR3 DNA is TGTGCCAGCTCACCTAGCCCAATCCATCAGGGTATGTACGAGCAGTACTTC.

The rearrangement uses TRBV28 and TRBJ1-2; the D is unclear. Germline values: CDR1 MDHEN, CDR2 SYDVKM. This CDR3 region has 11 residues. V was pared by 9 bases and J by 8 bases, with 13 bases between. The CDR3 loop reads CASLGPGGYTF. The CDR3 coding sequence is TGTGCCAGTTTAGGTCCGGGAGGCTACACCTTC.

J is TRBJ2-7 and V is TRBV19, with TRBD2 matching over 11 bases. Germline V gene lookup returns CDR1 LNHDA and CDR2 SQIVND (reference sequence). After removal of 2 bases from V and 5 bases from J, the junction contained 5 bases not matched to a gene. The CDR3 runs to 15 residues. In DNA, the CDR3 is TGTGCCAGTAGTATAATGACTAGCGGGATTAACGAGCAGTACTTC. Translating it yields CASSIMTSGINEQYF.

The chain is built from TRBV6-6 and TRBJ1-1; 10 bases map to TRBD1. The CDR3 runs 17 residues. Germline V gene lookup returns CDR1 MNHNY and CDR2 SVGAGI (reference sequence). Trimming removed 5 bases from V and 4 bases from J; junction bases left unmatched: 13. Written as DNA, the CDR3 is TGTGCCAGCAGTCACGGGGGGACAGGGGCCCGGGGCACTGAAGCTTTCTTT. Residues: CASSHGGTGARGTEAFF.

This clone was seen a handful of times. The chain combines TRBV21-1 with TRBJ1-2; the D segment call TRBD1 is taken from the table without a DNA check. TRBV21-1 is a pseudogene. The CDR3 contains 16 residues. CDR3 DNA sequence: TGTGCCAGCAGCAAAGCGCAGGGGGAAGCTAACTATGGCTACACCTTC. Translated, it gives CASSKAQGEANYGYTF.

This clone was counted once. J is TRBJ1-1 and V is TRBV4-2, with 7 bases matching TRBD1. The CDR3 loop spans 13 amino acids. With V trimmed by 4 bases and J by 4 bases, 3 bases remained unmatched. CDR1 is LGHNA and CDR2 is YNFKEQ in the germline V gene. Here the CDR3 DNA reads TGTGCCAGCAGCCCGACAGGGTTCACTGAAGCTTTCTTT. It specifies CASSPTGFTEAFF.

The rearrangement links TRBV18 to TRBJ2-4; 7 positions agree with TRBD1. With V trimmed by 5 bases and J by 10 bases, 8 bases remained unmatched. CDR1 is KGHSH and CDR2 is LQKENI in the germline V gene. This CDR3 has 13 residues. The DNA of the CDR3 is TGTGCCAGCTCAGCTAGACAGGGCTCAATTCAGTACTTC. Its translation is CASSARQGSIQYF.

V is TRBV15 and J is TRBJ1-6, with TRBD1 matching 9 bases. Unmatched junction bases numbered 7, after V lost 0 bases and J lost 10 bases. This CDR3 contains 16 residues. Germline CDR1 LNHNV, CDR2 YYDKDF (reference sequence). CDR3 residues: CATSRDIGTGHSPLHF. The CDR3 nucleotides are TGTGCCACCAGCAGAGATATCGGGACAGGGCACTCACCCCTCCACTTT.

The V call is TRBV7-8, the J call TRBJ2-7, with 8 bases that match TRBD2. This CDR3 contains 15 residues. CDR1 and CDR2 from the germline V gene are SGHVS and FQNEAQ. The junction had 10 bases not matched to a gene; V was cut back by 5 bases and J by 4 bases. CDR3 coding DNA: TGTGCCAGCAGCCGTGCGGGGGGAGAGACTTACGAGCAGTACTTC. Its protein product is CASSRAGGETYEQYF.

This sequence joins TRBV7-3 and TRBJ1-1; D possibly corresponds to TRBD1 (6 bases). This CDR3 is 15 amino acids long. V was clipped by 5 bases and J by 1 base, with 14 bases between them. The germline gives CDR1 SGHTA, CDR2 FQGTGA. The CDR3 nucleotides read TGTGCCAGCAGCCCGCAGAGGGACAAGAACACTGAAGCTTTCTTT. Its protein product is CASSPQRDKNTEAFF.

The rearrangement uses TRBV4-2 and TRBJ1-1; D gene uncertain. CDR1 and CDR2 from the germline V gene are LGHNA and YNFKEQ. V lost 5 bases and J lost 4, with 14 bases in between. The CDR3 contains 14 residues. CDR3 amino acids: CASSSTLEGTEAFF. In nucleotides, the CDR3 is TGTGCCAGCAGCTCTACACTTGAGGGCACTGAAGCTTTCTTT.